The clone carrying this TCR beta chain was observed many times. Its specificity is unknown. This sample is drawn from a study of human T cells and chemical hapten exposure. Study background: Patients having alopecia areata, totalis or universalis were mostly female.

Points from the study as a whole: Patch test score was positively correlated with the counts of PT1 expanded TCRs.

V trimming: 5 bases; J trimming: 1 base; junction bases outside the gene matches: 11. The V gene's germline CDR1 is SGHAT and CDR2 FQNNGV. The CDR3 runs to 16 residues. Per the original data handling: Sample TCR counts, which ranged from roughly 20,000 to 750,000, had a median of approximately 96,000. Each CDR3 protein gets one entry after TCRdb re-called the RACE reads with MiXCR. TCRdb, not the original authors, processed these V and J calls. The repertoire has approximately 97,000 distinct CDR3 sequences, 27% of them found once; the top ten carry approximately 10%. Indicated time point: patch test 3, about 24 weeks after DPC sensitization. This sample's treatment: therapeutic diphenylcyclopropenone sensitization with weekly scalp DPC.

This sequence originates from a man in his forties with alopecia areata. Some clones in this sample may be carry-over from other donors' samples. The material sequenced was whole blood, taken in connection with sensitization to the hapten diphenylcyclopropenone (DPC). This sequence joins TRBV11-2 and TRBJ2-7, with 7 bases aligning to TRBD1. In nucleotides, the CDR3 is TGTGCCAGCAGCCGTTCCCGGACAGGTCTTTCCTACGAGCAGTACTTC. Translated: CASSRSRTGLSYEQYF.